What follows are 26 T cell receptor beta chains derived from one specimen sequenced in a study of T cells in Graves' hyperthyroidism and ophthalmopathy. RNA transcripts provided the source from which TCR beta CDR3 regions were amplified. Using the HTBI primer set, a first-round RT-PCR was run on the TCR CDR3. TCRdb re-called the multiplex PCR reads with MiXCR, one entry per CDR3 protein. The sample carries approximately 600,000 distinct CDR3 sequences, about 15% recorded once. The source material was blood. These receptors came from a woman in her thirties with Graves' hyperthyroidism that later progressed to Graves' ophthalmopathy.

This clonotype was observed at least ten times. The chain links TRBV9 to TRBJ2-5; the D call may be TRBD1 or TRBD2 (5 bases each). Trimming stripped 0 bases from V and 4 bases from J, with 10 bases between. This CDR3 is built from 14 residues. From germline, CDR1 is SGDLS and CDR2 YYNGEE. The CDR3 nucleotides read TGTGCCAGCAGCGTAGGAGTGGGGGTAGAGACCCAGTACTTC. Protein product: CASSVGVGVETQYF. Filled out from reference TRBV9 and TRBJ2-5, the complete variable domain reads DSGVTQTPKHLITATGQRVTLRCSPRSGDLSVYWYQQSLDQGLQFLIQYYNGEERAKGNILERFSAQQFPDLHSELNLSSLELGDSALYFCASSVGVGVETQYFGPGTRLLVL.

This clonotype occurred many times. This chain connects TRBV6-1 to TRBJ2-2; D unresolved. The V gene's germline CDR1 is MNHNS and CDR2 SASEGT. V lost 4 bases to trimming and J lost 0 bases, with 6 bases between them. CDR3 length equals 14 residues. CDR3 sequence reads: CASSVPSNTGELFF. The CDR3 DNA sequence: TGTGCCAGCAGTGTACCATCGAACACCGGGGAGCTGTTTTTT.

Note on this clonotype: A read error may be the cause here, since a much bigger clone is one base away. The chain has TRBV10-3 and TRBJ1-3; no clear D gene. CDR3 length: 17 amino acids. Germline-derived CDR1 and CDR2 are ENHRY and SYGVKD. CDR3 in DNA: TGTGCCATCAGTGACCTCCGTAGTGAACACTCTGGAAACACCATACATTTT. Its translation: CAISDLRSEHSGNTIHF.

This clonotype has just a few counts. CDR3 sequence: CASSQPTSGRARDTQYF. The CDR3 region has the DNA TGCGCCAGCAGCCAACCGACTAGCGGGAGGGCCAGAGATACGCAGTATTTT. The gene calls are TRBV4-1 and TRBJ2-3; 14 bases agree with TRBD2. With 2 bases clipped from V and 5 bases from J, the junction kept 6 bases outside the gene matches. CDR1 and CDR2 (germline): MGHRA, YSYEKL. The CDR3 is made up of 17 amino acids.

V and J are TRBV9 and TRBJ2-3; weak D call: TRBD2 (6 bases). The V and J ends lost 4 bases and 4 bases respectively, with 10 bases between them. The CDR3 length is 13 residues. Germline-derived CDR1 and CDR2 are SGDLS and YYNGEE. CDR3: CASSRRASDTQYF. CDR3 nucleotide sequence: TGTGCCAGCAGCCGGAGGGCTTCAGATACGCAGTATTTT.

This clonotype was detected many times. The rearrangement links TRBV18 to TRBJ2-5, with D uncertain. In germline, CDR1 is KGHSH, CDR2 LQKENI. The CDR3 runs to 15 residues. Deletions cut 2 bases from V and 4 bases from J, with 14 bases between. This CDR3 is CASSPFTTPSETQYF. DNA for the CDR3: TGTGCCAGCTCACCATTTACTACTCCCTCAGAGACCCAGTACTTC.

This chain connects TRBV15 to TRBJ1-4; D not resolved. Trimming took off 3 bases at V and 8 bases at J, with 13 bases between the two ends. The CDR3 loop spans 14 amino acids. Germline CDR1 and CDR2: LNHNV and YYDKDF (reference sequence). This CDR3 is CATSSSWGGEKLFF. The CDR3 region has the DNA TGTGCCACCAGCAGTTCCTGGGGAGGAGAAAAACTGTTTTTT.

The chain links TRBV14 to TRBJ2-1; 8 nucleotides agree with TRBD2. The trim removed 3 bases at V and 2 bases at J, leaving 9 bases unmatched. This CDR3 region has 17 residues. Germline CDR1 SGHDN, CDR2 FVKESK. The CDR3 DNA is TGTGCCAGCAGCCAGTTAGCGGGAAGGGGAACCTACAATGAGCAGTTCTTC. Residues: CASSQLAGRGTYNEQFF.

J is TRBJ2-2 and V is TRBV9; D is unclear. The length of the CDR3 is 13 residues. The V end lost 1 base, the J end lost 6 bases, and 7 bases lay between the germline ends. Germline CDR1 is SGDLS and CDR2 is YYNGEE. The CDR3 DNA reads TGTGCCAGCAGCGTACTAAACCCCGGGGAGCTGTTTTTT. Protein product: CASSVLNPGELFF.

This clonotype was found a few times. V usage is TRBV12-3 or TRBV12-4 and J usage is TRBJ2-2, with 8 bases fitting TRBD2. This CDR3 spans 14 amino acids. V shed 5 bases and J 3 bases; nucleotides not matched to a gene: 2. In DNA, the CDR3 is TGTGCCAGCAGTACTAGCGGACACACCGGGGAGCTGTTTTTT. Its translation: CASSTSGHTGELFF.

This clonotype was detected ten times or more. The chain joins TRBV29-1 to TRBJ1-1, with D tentatively TRBD1 (5 bases). The CDR3 contains 12 residues. V was trimmed by 3 bases and J by 8 bases, leaving 13 bases between them. Germline CDR1 reads SQVTM; CDR2 reads ANQGSEA. CDR3 coding DNA: TGCAGCGTTGAGGGCAGGGTCACAGAAGCTTTCTTT. Its translation: CSVEGRVTEAFF.

This clonotype was counted only a few times. This may be a read error: a much more frequent sequence differs by one nucleotide. J is TRBJ2-7 and V is TRBV6-2 or TRBV6-3; D is perhaps TRBD2 (6 bases). CDR3 size: 15 residues. CDR1 is MNHEY, CDR2 SVGEGT, per germline. The CDR3 sequence: CAGRGGTPSSYEQYF. CDR3 bases: TGTGCCGGCAGAGGCGGGACGCCCAGCTCCTACGAGCAGTACTTC.

In its sample, this clonotype was seen many times. This chain joins TRBV5-1 and TRBJ2-7; no reliable D call. V was clipped by 3 bases and J by 3 bases, with 16 bases between them. The length of the CDR3 is 15 residues. The germline gives CDR1 SGHRS, CDR2 YFSETQ. Here the CDR3 reads CASSSYDGANYEQYF. CDR3 bases: TGCGCCAGCAGCTCTTATGACGGAGCCAACTACGAGCAGTACTTC.

This clonotype has ten or more counts. This chain uses TRBV12-3 or TRBV12-4 with TRBJ2-1; 10 bases are a match to TRBD2. CDR3 length: 15 residues. V lost 5 bases and J lost 6; bases outside the gene matches: 7. The CDR3 DNA reads as TGTGCCAGCAGTCCTAGCGGGGGTTTTAGCAATGAGCAGTTCTTC. Translated: CASSPSGGFSNEQFF.

This clonotype has at least ten counts. The chain joins TRBV6-2 or TRBV6-3 to TRBJ2-5, with D tentatively TRBD2 (6 bases). This CDR3 region has 15 residues. Trimming took off 6 bases at V and 2 bases at J, with 16 bases between the two ends. Germline lookup yields CDR1 MNHEY and CDR2 SVGEGT. The DNA of the CDR3 is TGTGCCAGCAGGATGGATTCCGGGACTCAAGAGACCCAGTACTTC. Translation gives CASRMDSGTQETQYF.

Many counts were recorded for this clonotype. V usage is TRBV9 and J usage is TRBJ2-5; D perhaps matches TRBD1 (6 bases). Germline values: CDR1 SGDLS, CDR2 YYNGEE. V shed 2 bases and J shed 0 bases, with 8 bases lying between them. The CDR3 totals 14 residues. Written as DNA, the CDR3 is TGTGCCAGCAGCGTGGGACACCACCAAGAGACCCAGTACTTC. It is translated as CASSVGHHQETQYF.

This chain joins TRBV27 and TRBJ1-5; D gene uncertain. CDR3 length: 13 amino acids. Germline values: CDR1 MNHEY, CDR2 SMNVEV (reference sequence). The ends were cut back, 2 bases at V and 5 bases at J, with 7 bases in the middle. CDR3 sequence reads: CASSLIGDQPQHF. Here the CDR3 DNA reads TGTGCCAGCAGTTTAATAGGTGATCAGCCCCAGCATTTT.

This rearrangement joins TRBV5-1 to TRBJ2-2; D gene ambiguous. The ends were cut back, 10 bases at V and 2 bases at J, with 12 bases in the middle. The CDR3 runs to 13 residues. CDR1 SGHRS and CDR2 YFSETQ come from the germline V gene. CDR3 amino acids: CACADVNTGELFF. The CDR3 DNA sequence: TGCGCCTGTGCGGACGTTAACACCGGGGAGCTGTTTTTT.

This clonotype was counted ten times or more. V usage is TRBV6-1 and J usage is TRBJ2-1; D is possibly TRBD1 (5 bases). Germline CDR1 reads MNHNS; CDR2 reads SASEGT. V was cut by 5 bases and J by 0 bases, with 14 bases left in between. The CDR3 has 16 residues. This CDR3 reads CASSFRQTSSYNEQFF. The CDR3 coding sequence is TGTGCCAGCAGTTTTCGACAGACCAGCTCCTACAATGAGCAGTTCTTC.

This clonotype was counted ten times or more. The V and J genes are TRBV19 and TRBJ1-1, with D possibly being TRBD1 (6 bases). V lost 7 bases and J 1 base, leaving 19 bases between the germline ends. The CDR3 covers 16 residues. Germline assignment: CDR1 LNHDA and CDR2 SQIVND (reference sequence). The CDR3 DNA is TGTGCCAGTACGCCAACAGGGAACGTTGAGAACACTGAAGCTTTCTTT. Translation gives CASTPTGNVENTEAFF.

The J gene is TRBJ2-5, the V gene TRBV6-1; weak D call: TRBD2 (5 bases). TRBJ2-1 matches the DNA end more closely, so the J call is doubtful. The germline gives CDR1 MNHNS, CDR2 SASEGT. The CDR3 has 15 residues. The CDR3 DNA reads TGTGCCAGCAACAGAGGGAACGGGCTAGAAGAGACCCAGTTCTTC. Translated: CASNRGNGLEETQFF.

This clonotype has ten or more counts. The chain carries TRBV30 and TRBJ2-3, with 9 bases that match TRBD2. The trim removed 5 bases at V and 5 bases at J, leaving 5 bases unmatched. CDR3 length: 13 amino acids. Per germline, CDR1 GTSNPN and CDR2 SVGIG (reference sequence). The CDR3 nucleotides read TGTGCCTGGGTTAGCGGGAGAGAAGATACGCAGTATTTT. This gives the protein CAWVSGREDTQYF.

Regarding this clonotype: This could be a read error, since a much larger clone is one nucleotide away. The chain combines TRBV28 with TRBJ1-1; D remains unclear. In germline, CDR1 is MDHEN, CDR2 SYDVKM. The CDR3 consists of 15 residues. Trimming shortened V by 5 bases and J by 0 bases, and 13 bases separated the two germline ends. This CDR3 reads CASSLTPSLNTEAFF. The CDR3, as DNA: TGTGCCAGCAGTCTTACCCCCAGCTTGAACACTGAAGCTTTCTTT.

This clonotype was observed many times. V gene TRBV7-2 combines with J gene TRBJ1-1, with D perhaps TRBD1 (5 bases). The CDR3 length is 13 residues. The V and J ends lost 5 bases and 4 bases respectively, with 11 bases between them. Germline lookup yields CDR1 SGHTA and CDR2 FQGNSA. The CDR3 bases are TGTGCCAGCAGCATCTCAGGGACCACTGAAGCTTTCTTT. It yields the protein CASSISGTTEAFF.

This clonotype appeared a few times. The gene calls are TRBV4-1 and TRBJ2-7, with D maybe TRBD2 (5 bases). CDR1 MGHRA and CDR2 YSYEKL come from the germline V gene. V dropped 3 bases and J dropped 0 bases, with 15 bases sitting between them. The CDR3 contains 16 residues. The CDR3 reads CASSQAEAYSSYEQYF. The CDR3 DNA is TGCGCCAGCAGCCAGGCGGAGGCGTATAGCTCCTACGAGCAGTACTTC.

The rearrangement uses TRBV11-2 and TRBJ1-2; TRBD1 is a possible D gene (5 bases). Trimming pared 4 bases from V and 4 bases from J, leaving 16 bases between. The germline CDR1 and CDR2 sequences are SGHAT and FQNNGV. This CDR3 is 15 amino acids long. DNA for the CDR3: TGTGCCAGCAGCTCCGCGGTACAGGCGTTCTATGGCTACACCTTC. Encoded protein: CASSSAVQAFYGYTF.